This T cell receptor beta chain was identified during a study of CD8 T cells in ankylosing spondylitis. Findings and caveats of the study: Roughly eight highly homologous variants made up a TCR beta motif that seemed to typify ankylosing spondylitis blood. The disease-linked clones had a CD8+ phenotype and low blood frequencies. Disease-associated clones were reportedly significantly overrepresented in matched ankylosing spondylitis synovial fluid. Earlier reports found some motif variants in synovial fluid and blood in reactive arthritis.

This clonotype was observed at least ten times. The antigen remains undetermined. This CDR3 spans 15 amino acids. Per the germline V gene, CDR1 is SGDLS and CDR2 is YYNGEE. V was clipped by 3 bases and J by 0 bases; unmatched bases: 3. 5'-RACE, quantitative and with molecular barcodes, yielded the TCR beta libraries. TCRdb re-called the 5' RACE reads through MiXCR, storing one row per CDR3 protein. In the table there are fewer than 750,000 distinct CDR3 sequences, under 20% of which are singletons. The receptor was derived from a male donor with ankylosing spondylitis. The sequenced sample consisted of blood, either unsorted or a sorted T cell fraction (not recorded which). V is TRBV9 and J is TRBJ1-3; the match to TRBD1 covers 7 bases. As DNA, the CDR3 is TGTGCCAGCAGCGGACACAGGGGCTCTGGAAACACCATATATTTT. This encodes CASSGHRGSGNTIYF. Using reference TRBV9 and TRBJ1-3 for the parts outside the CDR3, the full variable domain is DSGVTQTPKHLITATGQRVTLRCSPRSGDLSVYWYQQSLDQGLQFLIQYYNGEERAKGNILERFSAQQFPDLHSELNLSSLELGDSALYFCASSGHRGSGNTIYFGEGSWLTVV.